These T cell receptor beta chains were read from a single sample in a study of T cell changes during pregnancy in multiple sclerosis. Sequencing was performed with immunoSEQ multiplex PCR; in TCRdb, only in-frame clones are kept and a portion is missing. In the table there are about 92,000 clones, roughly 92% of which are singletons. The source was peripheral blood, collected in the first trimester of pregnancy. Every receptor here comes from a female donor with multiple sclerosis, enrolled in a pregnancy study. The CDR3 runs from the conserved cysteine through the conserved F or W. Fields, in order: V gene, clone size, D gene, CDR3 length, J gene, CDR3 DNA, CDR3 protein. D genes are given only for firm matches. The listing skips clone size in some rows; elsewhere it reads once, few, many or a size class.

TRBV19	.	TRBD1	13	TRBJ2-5	TGTGCCAGTAGTATAGAAGAGGGACAGACTTTGCACTTC	CASSIEEGQTLHF
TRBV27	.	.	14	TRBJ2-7	TGTGCCAGCCGCACTAGCTTTCCGTCGAACGAGCAGTACTTC	CASRTSFPSNEQYF
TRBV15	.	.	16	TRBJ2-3	TGTGCCACCAGCAGAGAATCTCGGAGAGGTAGAGATACGCAGTATTTT	CATSRESRRGRDTQYF
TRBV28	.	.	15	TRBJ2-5	TGTGCCAGCAGTGATTTGACTAGTAGCGAAGAGACCCAGTACTTC	CASSDLTSSEETQYF
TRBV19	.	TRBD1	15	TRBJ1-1	TGTGCCAGTAGTATTACGGACAGGTCGAACACTGAAGCTTTCTTT	CASSITDRSNTEAFF
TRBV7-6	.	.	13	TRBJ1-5	TGTGCCAGCAGCTTACAGGGGAATCAGCCCCAGCATTTT	CASSLQGNQPQHF
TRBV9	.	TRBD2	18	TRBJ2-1	TGTGCCAGCAGCCCATCCCTCCCGGGACTAGCGGGATCCAATGAGCAGTTCTTC	CASSPSLPGLAGSNEQFF
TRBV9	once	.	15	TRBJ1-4	TGTGCCAGCAGCGGAGAAGGGGGTCGTGGGGAAAAACTGTTTTTT	CASSGEGGRGEKLFF
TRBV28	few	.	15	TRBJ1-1	TGTGCCAGCAGCTACCCACAGGGAATGAACACTGAAGCTTTCTTT	CASSYPQGMNTEAFF
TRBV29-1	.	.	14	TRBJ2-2	TGCAGCGTTGTGGGCTACCAGAACACCGGGGAGCTGTTTTTT	CSVVGYQNTGELFF
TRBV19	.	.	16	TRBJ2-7	TGTGCCAGTAGTATAGGACCCAGGGGCACGTCCTACGAGCAGTACTTC	CASSIGPRGTSYEQYF
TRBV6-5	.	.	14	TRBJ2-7	TGTGCCAGCAGATCCGCGGCCCAATCCTACGAGCAGTACTTC	CASRSAAQSYEQYF
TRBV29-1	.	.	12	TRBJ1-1	TGCAGCGGCAGGGTAGCGGACACTGAAGCTTTCTTT	CSGRVADTEAFF
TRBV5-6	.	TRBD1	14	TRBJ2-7	TGTGCCAGCAGCCCGGGACAGGGGAAGAACGAGCAGTACTTC	CASSPGQGKNEQYF
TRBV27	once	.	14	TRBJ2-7	TGTGCCAGCAGCCCATCCCAGGGGCCCTACGAGCAGTACTTC	CASSPSQGPYEQYF
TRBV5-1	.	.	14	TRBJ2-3	TGCGCCAGCAGCTTGGCGGTCCCCACAGATACGCAGTATTTT	CASSLAVPTDTQYF
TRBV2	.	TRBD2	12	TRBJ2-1	TGTGCCAGCAGTAGTTGGGGGGGTGAGCAGTTCTTC	CASSSWGGEQFF
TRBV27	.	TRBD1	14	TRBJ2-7	TGTGCCAGCAGCGCCAGGGGGCGCCTTGGCGAGCAGTACTTC	CASSARGRLGEQYF
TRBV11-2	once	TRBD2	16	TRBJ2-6	TGTGCCAGCAGCTTAGATCTAGCGGCTGGGGCCAACGTCCTGACTTTC	CASSLDLAAGANVLTF
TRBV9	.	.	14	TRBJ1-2	TGTGCCAGCAGCGTTGGCCAGGGAGGTGATGGCTACACCTTC	CASSVGQGGDGYTF
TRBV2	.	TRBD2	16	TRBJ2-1	TGTGCCAGCAGTCCAGGACTAGCGGGAGGGTACAATGAGCAGTTCTTC	CASSPGLAGGYNEQFF
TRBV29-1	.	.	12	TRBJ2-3	TGCAGCGTTGGGGGCCGCACAGATACGCAGTATTTT	CSVGGRTDTQYF
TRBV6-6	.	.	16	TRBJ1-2	TGTGCCAGCAGCTGGAGTACTCAACCGCACCTTGGTGGCTACACCTTC	CASSWSTQPHLGGYTF
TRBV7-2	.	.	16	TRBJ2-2	TGTGCCAGCAGCTTAGGGGGCCACCCGAACACCGGGGAGCTGTTTTTT	CASSLGGHPNTGELFF
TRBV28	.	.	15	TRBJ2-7	TGTGCCAGCAGTCGACGACTAGGGCCCGAGGGAGAGCAGTACTTC	CASSRRLGPEGEQYF
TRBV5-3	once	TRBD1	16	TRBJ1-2	TGTGCCATCACCCGGGACAGGGGGCTCCCCAACTATGGCTACACCTTC	CAITRDRGLPNYGYTF
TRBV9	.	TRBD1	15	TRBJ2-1	TGTGCCAGCAGCATGCTAGGGACAGCCTACAATGAGCAGTTCTTC	CASSMLGTAYNEQFF
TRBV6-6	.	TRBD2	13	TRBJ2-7	TGTGCCAGCGGAGTCGGGGGGGGATACGAGCAGTACTTC	CASGVGGGYEQYF
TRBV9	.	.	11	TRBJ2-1	TGTGCCAGCAGTCGCGGGCGTGAGCAGTTCTTC	CASSRGREQFF
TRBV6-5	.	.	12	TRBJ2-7	TGTGCCAGCAGTACGAGGGTAGGCGAGCAGTACTTC	CASSTRVGEQYF
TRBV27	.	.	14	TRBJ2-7	TGTGCCAGCAGTTTAAGCACCCTCTCCTACGAGCAGTACTTC	CASSLSTLSYEQYF
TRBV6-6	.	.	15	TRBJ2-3	TGTGCCAGCATCAGCACGGGTCTACTCACAGATACGCAGTATTTT	CASISTGLLTDTQYF
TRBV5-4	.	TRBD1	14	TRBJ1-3	TGTGCCAGCAGCGCGGGACAGGGTAGAAACACCATATATTTT	CASSAGQGRNTIYF
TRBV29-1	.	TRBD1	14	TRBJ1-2	TGCAGCGTTGTTTGGACAGGGGATTCGAATGGCTACACCTTC	CSVVWTGDSNGYTF
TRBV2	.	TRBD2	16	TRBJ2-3	TGTGCCAGCAGGCGGCTAGCGGGAGGGAGCACAGATACGCAGTATTTT	CASRRLAGGSTDTQYF
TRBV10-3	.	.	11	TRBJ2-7	TGTGCCATCAGTGACGGGAACGAGCAGTACTTC	CAISDGNEQYF
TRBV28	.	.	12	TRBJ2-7	TGTGCCTCACAAACTCAGGGTTACGAGCAGTACTTC	CASQTQGYEQYF
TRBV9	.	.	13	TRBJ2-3	TGTGCCAGCACCCAGGCTAGCACAGATACGCAGTATTTT	CASTQASTDTQYF
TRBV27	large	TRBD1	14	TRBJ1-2	TGTGCCAGCAGTATACAGGGGGCTAACTATGGCTACACCTTC	CASSIQGANYGYTF
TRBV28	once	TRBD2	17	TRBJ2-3	TGTGCCAGCAGACCTAGCGGGAGCGTCCTTCTAGGAGATACGCAGTATTTT	CASRPSGSVLLGDTQYF
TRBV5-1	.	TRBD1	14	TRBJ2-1	TGCGCCAGCAGCTTGGGGACAGGGGTCAATGAGCAGTTCTTC	CASSLGTGVNEQFF
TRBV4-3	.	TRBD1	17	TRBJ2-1	TGCGCCAGCAGCCAAGACCTGGGGACAGTTTCCTACAATGAGCAGTTCTTC	CASSQDLGTVSYNEQFF
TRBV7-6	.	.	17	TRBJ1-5	TGTGCCAGCAGCTTAGCGGCGTCTGCGGGGTCGGCTCAGCCCCAGCATTTT	CASSLAASAGSAQPQHF
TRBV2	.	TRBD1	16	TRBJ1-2	TGTGCCAGCAGGTGGGGACAGGGGGCATTTGACTATGGCTACACCTTC	CASRWGQGAFDYGYTF
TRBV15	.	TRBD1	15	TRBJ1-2	TGTGCCACCAGCAGAGGGGACAGGATTTTTTATGGCTACACCTTC	CATSRGDRIFYGYTF
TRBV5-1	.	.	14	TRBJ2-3	TGCGCCACCAAGTCGGGCGGACACACAGATACGCAGTATTTT	CATKSGGHTDTQYF
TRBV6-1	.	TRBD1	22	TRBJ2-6	TGTGCCAGCAGTGAAGAGAAACCAGGGGGCGACTGGGTAAGGTCTGGGGCCAACGTCCTGACTTTC	CASSEEKPGGDWVRSGANVLTF